Reported below is one T cell receptor beta chain. Its antigen is still unknown. The record originates from a study of somatic mutations in cytotoxic T cells in rheumatoid arthritis. The CDR3 sequence is 16 residues long. V dropped 5 bases and J dropped 1 base, with 16 bases sitting between them. The germline gives CDR1 SEHNR, CDR2 FQNEAQ (reference sequence). Study outcomes and limitations: Healthy controls showed no age-related rise in CD8+ clonality, whereas rheumatoid arthritis patients did. There was no knowledge of the antigen targets of the expanded CD8+ clones. Of 65 patients, 7 to 9 had a largest CD8+ clone that exceeded 20% of CD8+ cells.

This table comes from immunoSEQ multiplex PCR, and its TCRdb copy is limited to in-frame clones, with some not included. The sample consists of about 11,000 clones, 82% of them appearing once. This clonotype was obtained from a woman aged 60-75 years with rheumatoid arthritis. Sequencing used CD8+ T cells sorted from blood. The chain has TRBV7-9 and TRBJ2-3, with D perhaps TRBD1 (5 bases). The DNA of the CDR3 is TGTGCCAGCAGCCCGAGATCAGGGAAGGGCACAGATACGCAGTATTTT. Protein product: CASSPRSGKGTDTQYF.